This TCR beta chain emerged from a study of vaccination and CD4 T cells after COVID-19. About the research overall: Six men and four women formed the convalescents, two being Hispanic. Median time from COVID diagnosis to post-COVID sampling was 101 days (35 to 161). The interval from dose two to post-vaccine sampling had a median of about 72 days, and it ranged from 14 to 241.

Specified time point: late sampling 161 to 241 days after vaccination in a few convalescent patients. Positive tests by PCR, dated March to December 2020, predated US Alpha, Beta and Delta variants. Unmatched junction bases numbered 8, after V lost 4 bases and J lost 2 bases. The CDR3 contains 16 residues. Germline CDR1 is SNHLY and CDR2 is FYNNEI. One entry per CDR3 protein, called by TCRdb with MiXCR from the PCR reads. The sample shows about 36,000 distinct CDR3 sequences, around 39% of them seen only once. This TCR came from a human donor who had recovered from COVID-19. The sample was CD4+ T cells from blood, taken about 7 months after SARS-CoV-2 vaccination. This chain uses TRBV2 with TRBJ2-5; TRBD2 agrees at 9 bases. The CDR3 bases are TGTGCCAGCAGTGTTGAGGCGGGAGGGAGACAAGAGACCCAGTACTTC. Translated, it gives CASSVEAGGRQETQYF.